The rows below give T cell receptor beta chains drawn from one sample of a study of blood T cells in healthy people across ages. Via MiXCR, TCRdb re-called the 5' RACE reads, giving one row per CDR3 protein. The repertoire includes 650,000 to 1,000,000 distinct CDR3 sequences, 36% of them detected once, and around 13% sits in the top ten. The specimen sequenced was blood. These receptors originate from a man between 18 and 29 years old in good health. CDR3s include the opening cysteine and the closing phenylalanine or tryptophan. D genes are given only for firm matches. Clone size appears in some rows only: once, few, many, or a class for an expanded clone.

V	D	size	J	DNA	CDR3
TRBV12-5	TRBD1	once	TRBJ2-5	TGTGCTAGTGGTTTTAGACAGGGACAAGAGACCCAGTACTTC	CASGFRQGQETQYF
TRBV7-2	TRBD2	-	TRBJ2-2	TGTGCCAGCAGCTTAAGCTGGCGGGGGGCCAACACCGGGGAGCTGTTTTTT	CASSLSWRGANTGELFF
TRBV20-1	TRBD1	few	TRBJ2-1	TGCAGTGCTACAGCACAGGGGGCCCCTGAGCAGTTCTTC	CSATAQGAPEQFF
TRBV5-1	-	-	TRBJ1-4	TGCGCCAGCAGCTTCGGCAGCCTCAGTGAAAAACTGTTTTTT	CASSFGSLSEKLFF
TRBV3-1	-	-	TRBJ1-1	TGTGCCAGCTCTCAAGATATGGGCACACTAGGAGCTTTCTTT	CASSQDMGTLGAFF
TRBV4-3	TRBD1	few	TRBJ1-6	TGCGCCAGCAGCCAACGGACAGGGGATAATTCACCCCTCCACTTT	CASSQRTGDNSPLHF
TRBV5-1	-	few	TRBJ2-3	TGCGCCAGCAGCTTGGCAGTAGATGGGGATACGCAGTATTTT	CASSLAVDGDTQYF
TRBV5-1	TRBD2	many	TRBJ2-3	TGCGCCAGCAGTCTTATCTCTAGCGGGGACACAGATACGCAGTATTTT	CASSLISSGDTDTQYF
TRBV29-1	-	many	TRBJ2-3	TGCAGCGTTCGAACAGATACGCAGTATTTT	CSVRTDTQYF
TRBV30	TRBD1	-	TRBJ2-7	TGTGCCTGGAGTGTCGGGTCAAGGGGGCTTAGCTCCTACGAGCAGTACTTC	CAWSVGSRGLSSYEQYF
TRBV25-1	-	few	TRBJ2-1	TGTGCCAGCAGTGATCGGGCAGGGCCCTTTAATGAGCAGTTCTTC	CASSDRAGPFNEQFF
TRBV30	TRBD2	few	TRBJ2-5	TGTGCCTGGTTCCAACCACCGGGACTAGCGGAAGAGACCCAGTACTTC	CAWFQPPGLAEETQYF
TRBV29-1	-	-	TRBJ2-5	TGCAGCGTTCCGAGGGGGGAAGAGACCCAGTACTTC	CSVPRGEETQYF
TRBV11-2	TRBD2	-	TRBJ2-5	TGTGCCAGCAGCTTACGGGGGGGCCCTTTGGAGACCCAGTACTTC	CASSLRGGPLETQYF
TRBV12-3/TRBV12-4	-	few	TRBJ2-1	TGTGCCAGCAGTCCTACAGTGAGGTCCTCCTCCTACAATGAGCAGTTCTTC	CASSPTVRSSSYNEQFF
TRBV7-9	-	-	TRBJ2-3	TGTGCCAGCAGCTTGCCCACCTACCTTGGCGACACAGATACGCAGTATTTT	CASSLPTYLGDTDTQYF
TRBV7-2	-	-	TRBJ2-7	TGTGCCAGCAGCCAACATCTCTACGAGCAGTACTTC	CASSQHLYEQYF
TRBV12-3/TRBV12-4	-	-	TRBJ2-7	TGTGCCAGCAGCCATACTGACTTCGGGGAAGACGAGCAGTACTTC	CASSHTDFGEDEQYF
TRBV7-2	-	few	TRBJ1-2	TGTGCCAGCAGCTTGACACAGCCCCTATACTATGGCTACACCTTC	CASSLTQPLYYGYTF
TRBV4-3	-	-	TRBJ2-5	TGCGCCAGCAGCCAAGAGGCGGACAGACGAGAACAAGAGACCCAGTACTTC	CASSQEADRREQETQYF
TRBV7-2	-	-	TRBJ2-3	TGTGCCAGCAGCTTAATAGGCGGATCGTCGATTAGCACAGATATGCAGTATTTT	CASSLIGGSSISTDMQYF
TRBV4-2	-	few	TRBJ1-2	TGTGCCAGCAGCCCCCGGGGAGTCGAAAACTATGGCTACACCTTC	CASSPRGVENYGYTF
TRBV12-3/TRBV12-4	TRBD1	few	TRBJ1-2	TGTGCCAGCAGTCCCTGGACAGGGGGCGTCCAGGGGGGTGGCTACACCTTC	CASSPWTGGVQGGGYTF
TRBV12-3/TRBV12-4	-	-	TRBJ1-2	TGTGCCAGCAGTTACGGACAGATAGGGGGCTACACCTTC	CASSYGQIGGYTF
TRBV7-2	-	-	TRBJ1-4	TGTGCCAGCAGCTTAGGAGTCGGCAGGGGAGGGGAAAAACTGTTTTTT	CASSLGVGRGGEKLFF
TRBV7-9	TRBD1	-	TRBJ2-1	TGTGCCAGCAGCCCACAAGGGGGACAGGAGTACAATAAGCAGTTCTTC	CASSPQGGQEYNKQFF
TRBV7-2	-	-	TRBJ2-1	TGTGCCAGCAGCTTAGTCGGGTACCAAGAGACCCAGTTCTTC	CASSLVGYQETQFF
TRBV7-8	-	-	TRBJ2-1	TGTGCCAGCAGCCCTCGTCAGTCAGGAGTCATCCAAGAGACCCAGTTCTTC	CASSPRQSGVIQETQFF
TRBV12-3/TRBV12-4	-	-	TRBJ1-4	TGTGCCAGCAGTTTAGACAGAATAGGTGAAAAACTGTTTTTT	CASSLDRIGEKLFF
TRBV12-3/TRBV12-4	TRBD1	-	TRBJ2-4	TGTGCCAGCAGACCCAGGACAGGGGGCGGCAAAAACATTCAGTACTTC	CASRPRTGGGKNIQYF
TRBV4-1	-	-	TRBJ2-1	TGCGCCAGCAGCCAATCTAAACGGGGTTACAATGAGCAGTTCTTC	CASSQSKRGYNEQFF
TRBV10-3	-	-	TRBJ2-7	TGTGCCATCAGTGAGTTCGGAGACAGCTCCCCCGAGCAGTACTTC	CAISEFGDSSPEQYF
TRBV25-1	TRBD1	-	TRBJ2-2	TGTGCCAGCAGTGAACCGGGACAGGGTAGACCCGGGGAGCTGTTTTTT	CASSEPGQGRPGELFF
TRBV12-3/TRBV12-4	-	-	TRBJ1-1	TGTGCCAGCAGTTCCCCTCCCACAGGACTGAACACTGAAGCTTTCTTT	CASSSPPTGLNTEAFF
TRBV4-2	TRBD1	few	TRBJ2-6	TGTGCCAGCAGCCGCAGTTGGCAGGGGGTTGGGGCCAACGTCCTGACTTTC	CASSRSWQGVGANVLTF
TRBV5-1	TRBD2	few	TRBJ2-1	TGCGCCAGCAGCGTGCCCCCTAGCGGGGGGGCGAATGAGCAGTTCTTC	CASSVPPSGGANEQFF
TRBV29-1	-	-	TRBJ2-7	TGCAGCGTTGCCAGGGGCCACGAGCAGTACTTC	CSVARGHEQYF
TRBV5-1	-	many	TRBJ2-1	TGCGCCAGCGGTGGGGTCTTAAGGAATGAGCAGTTCTTC	CASGGVLRNEQFF
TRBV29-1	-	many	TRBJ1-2	TGCAGCGTTGAAGAAAATTGGTCCGCGGCTTCTAACTATGGCTACACCTTC	CSVEENWSAASNYGYTF
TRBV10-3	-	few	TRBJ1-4	TGTGCCATCAGGTCGGATCCCGGGACATCTTATCAGGCTAATGAAAAACTGTTTTTT	CAIRSDPGTSYQANEKLFF
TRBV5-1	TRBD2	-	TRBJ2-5	TGCGCCAGCAGCTTTGGTAGCGGGGGCCGAGAGACCCAGTACTTC	CASSFGSGGRETQYF
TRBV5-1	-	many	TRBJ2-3	TGCGCCAGCAGCTTGGAAGACTTAACAGATACGCAGTATTTT	CASSLEDLTDTQYF
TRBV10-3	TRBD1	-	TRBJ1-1	TGTGCCATCAGTGAGTCCCGGACAGGGAGGAGTGAAGCTTTCTTT	CAISESRTGRSEAFF
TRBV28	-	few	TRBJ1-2	TGTGCCAGCAGTCCCTCGGTAGTCCCGGGAAACTATGGCTACACCTTC	CASSPSVVPGNYGYTF
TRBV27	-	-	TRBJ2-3	TGTGCCAGCAGTTTCGGGGCGAGAGCGGATACGCAGTATTTT	CASSFGARADTQYF
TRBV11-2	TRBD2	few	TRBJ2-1	TGTGCCAGCAGCTGGCTTGGCGGGGGGCAAAACAATGAGCAGTTCTTC	CASSWLGGGQNNEQFF
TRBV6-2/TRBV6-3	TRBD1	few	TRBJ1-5	TGTGCCAGCAGTTCCCGGGGACAGCCAAATCAGCCCCAGCATTTT	CASSSRGQPNQPQHF
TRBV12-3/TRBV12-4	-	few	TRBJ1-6	TGTGCCAGCAGACCAAGCGGGAGACAGAATTCACCCCTCCACTTT	CASRPSGRQNSPLHF
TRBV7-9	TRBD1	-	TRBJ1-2	TGTGCCAGCAGCCAGACAGGGACCGATGGCTACACCTTC	CASSQTGTDGYTF
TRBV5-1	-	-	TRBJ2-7	TGCGCCAGCAGCCAACTTGGAGGCTACGAGCAGTACTTC	CASSQLGGYEQYF
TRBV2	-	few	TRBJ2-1	TGTGCCAGCAGTGTAAGCTACAATGAGCAGTTCTTC	CASSVSYNEQFF
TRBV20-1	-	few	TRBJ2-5	TGCAGTGCTAGAGATTTTTCGCAGGGGGGAATCCAAGAGACCCAGTACTTC	CSARDFSQGGIQETQYF
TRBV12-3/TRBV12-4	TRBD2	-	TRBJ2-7	TGTGCCAGCAGTTTCGGGCGGGGGGCCTCCTACGAGCAGTACTTC	CASSFGRGASYEQYF
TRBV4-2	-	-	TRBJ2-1	TGTGCCAGCACCCCGGACCGCAGCTCCTACAATGAGCAGTTCTTC	CASTPDRSSYNEQFF